Listed below are T cell receptor beta chains from one sample, sequenced in a study of blood T cell repertoires in COVID-19. Sequencing used immunoSEQ multiplex PCR; TCRdb keeps in-frame clones, though not all of them. The profile shows about 88,000 clones, roughly nine tenths of them singletons. The sequencing input was peripheral blood. The receptors shown here come from a man aged 55 to 70 with acute or convalescent COVID-19. CDR3s include the opening cysteine and the closing phenylalanine or tryptophan. D genes are given only for firm matches. The size field is filled for only some rows; it gives once, few, many or a size class.

v_gene	abundance	d_gene	j_gene	CDR3aa	CDR3nt
TRBV5-1	-	TRBD1	TRBJ1-4	CASGTTGGARDEKLFF	TGCGCCAGCGGAACTACAGGGGGGGCGCGGGATGAAAAACTGTTTTTT
TRBV11-3	-	-	TRBJ1-1	CASSLPGPGDTEAFF	TGTGCCAGCAGCCTTCCCGGCCCAGGGGACACTGAAGCTTTCTTT
TRBV29-1	-	TRBD2	TRBJ2-3	CSVGASGGKGDTQYF	TGCAGCGTTGGGGCTAGCGGTGGAAAAGGGGATACGCAGTATTTT
TRBV3-1/TRBV3-2	-	-	TRBJ2-1	CASSQYSYNEQFF	TGTGCCAGCAGCCAATATAGTTACAATGAGCAGTTCTTC
TRBV12-3/TRBV12-4	-	-	TRBJ1-1	CASSLAGDTEAFF	TGTGCCAGCAGTTTAGCAGGAGACACTGAAGCTTTCTTT
TRBV28	-	TRBD1	TRBJ2-7	CASSPVLRGQPYEQYF	TGTGCCAGCAGTCCAGTCCTCAGGGGGCAACCCTACGAGCAGTACTTC
TRBV14	-	TRBD2	TRBJ2-5	CASSQVASGRAVSNWTQYF	TGTGCCAGCAGCCAAGTGGCTAGCGGGAGGGCCGTCTCTAATTGGACCCAGTACTTC
TRBV6-1	-	TRBD1	TRBJ1-3	CASSDPGQGTGNTIYF	TGTGCCAGCAGTGACCCGGGACAGGGGACGGGAAACACCATATATTTT
TRBV7-8	-	-	TRBJ1-2	CASSLVGRGYTF	TGTGCCAGCAGCTTAGTGGGCAGGGGCTACACCTTC
TRBV18	-	-	TRBJ2-7	CASSLDQAREQYF	TGTGCCAGCTCGCTAGACCAAGCGAGGGAGCAGTACTTC
TRBV5-4	-	TRBD1	TRBJ2-5	CASSWDRGEQETQYF	TGTGCCAGCAGCTGGGACAGGGGAGAACAAGAGACCCAGTACTTC
TRBV25-1	-	TRBD1	TRBJ2-1	CASSRQGFEQFF	TGTGCCAGCAGCCGACAGGGGTTCGAGCAGTTCTTC
TRBV3-1/TRBV3-2	-	-	TRBJ2-1	CASSQDTREYNEQFF	TGTGCCAGCAGCCAAGATACCAGGGAATACAATGAGCAGTTCTTC
TRBV29-1	once	-	TRBJ2-2	CSFRRGGHSAGELFF	TGCAGTTTCCGCCGGGGTGGCCACTCTGCCGGGGAGCTGTTTTTT
TRBV6-5	once	TRBD2	TRBJ2-1	CASSYLGLAGVNEQFF	TGTGCCAGCAGTTACTTGGGACTAGCGGGAGTCAATGAGCAGTTCTTC
TRBV29-1	-	-	TRBJ2-7	CSVRESYEQYF	TGCAGCGTCCGAGAAAGCTACGAGCAGTACTTC
TRBV7-9	-	TRBD1	TRBJ1-3	CASSIHRGTDGNTIYF	TGTGCCAGCAGCATACACAGGGGCACGGATGGAAACACCATATATTTT
TRBV18	few	-	TRBJ2-7	CASSPSLGGSYEQYF	TGTGCCAGCTCACCATCTTTAGGCGGCTCCTACGAGCAGTACTTC
TRBV7-9	-	TRBD1	TRBJ2-5	CATRGLGQGGETQYF	TGTGCCACCCGAGGGCTAGGACAGGGAGGAGAGACCCAGTACTTC
TRBV19	-	TRBD1	TRBJ2-5	CASSILGQGSQETQYF	TGTGCCAGTAGTATCCTCGGACAGGGGAGCCAAGAGACCCAGTACTTC
TRBV3-1/TRBV3-2	-	-	TRBJ1-1	CASSHILRGEAEAFF	TGTGCCAGCAGCCATATTCTCCGGGGGGAGGCTGAAGCTTTCTTT
TRBV19	-	TRBD1	TRBJ1-2	CAAKGQGYYGYTF	TGTGCCGCAAAAGGACAGGGCTACTATGGCTACACCTTC
TRBV19	-	-	TRBJ1-1	CASSTDRNTEAFF	TGTGCCAGTAGTACGGACAGGAACACTGAAGCTTTCTTT